The 8 T cell receptor beta chains listed next were all sequenced from one sample in a study of cytomegalovirus exposure and HLA in healthy donors. Assay used: immunoSEQ multiplex PCR; TCRdb lists only in-frame clones, some missing. The repertoire consists of some 200,000 clones, with around nine tenths occurring once and the leading ten covering approximately 0.99%. Sequences were obtained from PBMCs. The receptors derive from a woman under 30 in good health and CMV-seronegative.

This chain uses TRBV30 with TRBJ2-5, with 12 bases lining up with TRBD2. J lost 0 bases, V lost 2 bases, and 7 bases had no gene match. Germline V gives CDR1 GTSNPN, CDR2 SVGIG (reference sequence). CDR3 size: 17 residues. CDR3 residues: CAWSSGTSGPYQETQYF. CDR3 in DNA: TGTGCCTGGAGTTCCGGGACTAGCGGGCCCTACCAAGAGACCCAGTACTTC. The full variable domain, its missing parts supplied by reference TRBV30 and TRBJ2-5, is SQTIHQWPATLVQPVGSPLSLECTVEGTSNPNLYWYRQAAGRGLQLLFYSVGIGQISSEVPQNLSASRPQDRQFILSSKKLLLSDSGFYLCAWSSGTSGPYQETQYFGPGTRLLVL.

The V and J genes are TRBV18 and TRBJ2-3, with 8 bases identical to TRBD1. The V and J ends lost 3 bases and 1 base, in that order; junction bases with no gene match: 6. The CDR3 sequence is 16 residues long. CDR1 and CDR2 from the germline V gene are KGHSH and LQKENI. CDR3 in amino acids: CASSPIAQGGTDTQYF. CDR3 nucleotides: TGTGCCAGCTCACCTATCGCACAGGGGGGCACAGATACGCAGTATTTT.

The chain uses TRBV6-1 and TRBJ2-7, with 7 bases identical to TRBD2. Germline CDR1 and CDR2: MNHNS and SASEGT. The CDR3 has 13 residues. V was pared by 10 bases and J by 3 bases, with 9 bases of the junction left unmatched. The chain's CDR3 is CATASGAYYEQYF. In nucleotides, the CDR3 is TGTGCCACCGCTAGCGGTGCGTACTACGAGCAGTACTTC.

This clone was picked up one time. The gene calls are TRBV5-6 and TRBJ2-3, with TRBD2 identical over 13 bases. CDR3 length: 18 amino acids. Germline CDR1 reads SGHDT; CDR2 reads YYEEEE. Trimming at V came to 1 base and at J to 2 bases, leaving 7 bases not matched to a gene. The CDR3 nucleotides are TGTGCCAGCAGCTTGCCCACGACTAGCGGGAGGATCACAGATACGCAGTATTTT. Translating gives CASSLPTTSGRITDTQYF.

This chain connects TRBV10-1 to TRBJ2-7; a weak D match, TRBD2 (5 bases). The CDR3 runs to 15 residues. V lost 7 bases and J lost 5, with 21 bases in between. Germline CDR1 reads WNHNN; CDR2 reads SYGVQD (reference sequence). CDR3 in amino acids: CASITKRLPRHEQYF. The CDR3 DNA follows: TGCGCCAGCATCACAAAACGACTACCGCGACACGAGCAGTACTTC.

The chain combines TRBV5-4 with TRBJ2-1; possibly TRBD2 for D (6 bases). This CDR3 contains 15 residues. The germline gives CDR1 SGHNT, CDR2 YYREEE (reference sequence). V was pared by 2 bases and J by 5 bases, with 14 bases between. CDR3 nucleotide sequence: TGTGCCAGCAGCTTTTGGAGGGGTCGCGACAATGAGCAGTTCTTC. Residues: CASSFWRGRDNEQFF. The full variable domain, its missing parts supplied by reference TRBV5-4 and TRBJ2-1, is ETGVTQSPTHLIKTRGQQVTLRCSSQSGHNTVSWYQQALGQGPQFIFQYYREEENGRGNFPPRFSGLQFPNYSSELNVNALELDDSALYLCASSFWRGRDNEQFFGPGTRLTVL.

The chain joins TRBV11-2 to TRBJ1-2; 7 bases agree with TRBD1. The CDR3 contains 12 residues. The trim removed 5 bases at V and 10 bases at J, leaving 7 bases unmatched. Per the germline V gene, CDR1 is SGHAT and CDR2 is FQNNGV. The CDR3 sequence is CASSPGQVDYTF. In DNA, the CDR3 is TGTGCCAGCAGCCCCGGACAGGTCGACTACACCTTC.

The CDR3 reads CASSPPRGWGQETQYF. The CDR3 bases are TGTGCCAGCTCACCACCCCGAGGATGGGGGCAGGAGACCCAGTACTTC. The chain is built from TRBV18 and TRBJ2-5; TRBD1 is a possible D gene (6 bases). Trimming took 0 bases from V and 5 from J, leaving 16 bases between them. CDR1 is KGHSH, CDR2 LQKENI, per germline. CDR3 length: 16 amino acids. The full variable domain, with the rest looked up from reference TRBV18 and TRBJ2-5, is NAGVMQNPRHLVRRRGQEARLRCSPMKGHSHVYWYRQLPEEGLKFMVYLQKENIIDESGMPKERFSAEFPKEGPSILRIQQVVRGDSAAYFCASSPPRGWGQETQYFGPGTRLLVL.